This T cell receptor beta chain was captured by sequencing in a study of spatial heterogeneity in lung cancer. TCRdb reprocessed the 5' RACE reads via MiXCR and lists one record per CDR3 protein. The sample lists 110,000 or so distinct CDR3 sequences; 10% to 14% were seen once. Time point meaning: blood at routine non-recurrence follow-up after resection. This clonotype has only a few counts. J gave up 2 bases and V 2 bases, and 11 bases lay outside the gene matches. Germline V CDR1 and CDR2: MDHEN, SYDVKM. This CDR3 has 18 residues. The source material was PBMCs, sampled at follow-up. The clonotype comes from a female donor with early-stage non-small cell lung cancer. This sequence joins TRBV28 and TRBJ2-3; 9 bases align to TRBD2. The CDR3 DNA reads TGTGCCAGCAGTTTAGGGGACAGCGGGAGGCAGTACACAGATACGCAGTATTTT. Its protein is CASSLGDSGRQYTDTQYF.